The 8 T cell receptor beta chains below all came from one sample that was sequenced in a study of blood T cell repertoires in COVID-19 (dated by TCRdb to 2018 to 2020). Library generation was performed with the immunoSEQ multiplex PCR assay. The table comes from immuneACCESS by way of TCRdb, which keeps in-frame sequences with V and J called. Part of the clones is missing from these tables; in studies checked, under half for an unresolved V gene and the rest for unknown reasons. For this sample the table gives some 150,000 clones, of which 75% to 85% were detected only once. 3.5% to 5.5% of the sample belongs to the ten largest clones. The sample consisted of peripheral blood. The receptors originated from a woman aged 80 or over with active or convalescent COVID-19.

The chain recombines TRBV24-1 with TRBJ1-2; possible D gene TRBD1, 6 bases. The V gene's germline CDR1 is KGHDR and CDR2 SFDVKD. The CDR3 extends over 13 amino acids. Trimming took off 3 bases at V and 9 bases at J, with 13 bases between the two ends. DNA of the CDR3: TGTGCCACCAGTGATAGCCAGGGGTACAGCTACACCTTC. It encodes CATSDSQGYSYTF.

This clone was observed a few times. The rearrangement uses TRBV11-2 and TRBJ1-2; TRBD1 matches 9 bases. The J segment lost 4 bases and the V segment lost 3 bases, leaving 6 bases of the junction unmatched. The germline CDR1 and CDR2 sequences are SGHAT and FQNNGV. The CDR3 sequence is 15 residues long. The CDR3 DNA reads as TGTGCCAGCAGCTTCCCGGGGACAGGGTCCTATGGCTACACCTTC. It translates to CASSFPGTGSYGYTF.

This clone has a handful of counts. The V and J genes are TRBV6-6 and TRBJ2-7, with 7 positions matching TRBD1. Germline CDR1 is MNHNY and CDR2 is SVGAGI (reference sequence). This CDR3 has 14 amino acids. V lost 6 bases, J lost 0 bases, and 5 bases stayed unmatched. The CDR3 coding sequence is TGTGCCAGCAGAGAACAGGGGTTCTCCTACGAGCAGTACTTC. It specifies CASREQGFSYEQYF.

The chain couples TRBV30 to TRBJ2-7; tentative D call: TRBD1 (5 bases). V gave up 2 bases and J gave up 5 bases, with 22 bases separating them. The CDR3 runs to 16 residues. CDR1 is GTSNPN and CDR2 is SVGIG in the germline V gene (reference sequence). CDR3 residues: CAWSSGRAEVRHEQYF. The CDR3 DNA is TGTGCCTGGAGTTCGGGCAGGGCAGAAGTTCGCCACGAGCAGTACTTC.

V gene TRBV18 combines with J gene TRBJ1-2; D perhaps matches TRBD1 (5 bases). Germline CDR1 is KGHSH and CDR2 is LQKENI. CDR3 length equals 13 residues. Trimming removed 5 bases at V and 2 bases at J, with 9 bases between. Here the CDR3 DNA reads TGTGCCAGCTCAAAAGGACAAAACTATGGCTACACCTTC. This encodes CASSKGQNYGYTF. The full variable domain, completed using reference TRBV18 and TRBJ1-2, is NAGVMQNPRHLVRRRGQEARLRCSPMKGHSHVYWYRQLPEEGLKFMVYLQKENIIDESGMPKERFSAEFPKEGPSILRIQQVVRGDSAAYFCASSKGQNYGYTFGSGTRLTVV.

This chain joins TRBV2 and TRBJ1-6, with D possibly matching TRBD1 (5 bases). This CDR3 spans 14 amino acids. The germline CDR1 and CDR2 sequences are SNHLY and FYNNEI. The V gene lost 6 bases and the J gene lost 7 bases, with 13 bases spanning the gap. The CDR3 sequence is CASRGGAWNSPLHF. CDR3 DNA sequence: TGTGCCAGCAGAGGTGGGGCTTGGAATTCACCCCTCCACTTT.

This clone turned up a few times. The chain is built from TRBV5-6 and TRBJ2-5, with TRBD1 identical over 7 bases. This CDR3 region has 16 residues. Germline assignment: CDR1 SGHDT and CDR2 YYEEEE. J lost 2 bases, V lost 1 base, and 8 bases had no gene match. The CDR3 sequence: CASSLFSGGVQETQYF. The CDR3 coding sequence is TGTGCCAGCAGCTTGTTTTCAGGGGGAGTACAAGAGACCCAGTACTTC.

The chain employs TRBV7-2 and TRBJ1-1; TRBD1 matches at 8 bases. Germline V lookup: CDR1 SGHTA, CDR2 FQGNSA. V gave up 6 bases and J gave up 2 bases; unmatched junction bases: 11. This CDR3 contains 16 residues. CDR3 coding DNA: TGTGCCAGCAGGCCAACTTGGGACAGGCTTAACACTGAAGCTTTCTTT. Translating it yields CASRPTWDRLNTEAFF.